A selection of T cell receptor beta chains follows, all from one sample in a study of blood T cell repertoires in COVID-19. Generated by immunoSEQ multiplex PCR, the TCRdb table keeps only in-frame clones and is missing some. This sample has fewer than 200,000 clones; about 85% occur once, and the top ten carry 9.8%. Sequenced: peripheral blood. The origin of the receptors is a woman older than 75 with acute or convalescent COVID-19. CDR3s include the opening cysteine and the closing phenylalanine or tryptophan. D genes are given only for firm matches. Some rows have no size entry. The others give once, few or many, or a class for an expanded clone.

clone_size: few
j_call: TRBJ1-3
v_call: TRBV19
d_call: TRBD1
cdr3_nt: TGTGCCAGTAGTCCTCAGGGGGTCTCTGGAAACACCATATATTTT
cdr3_aa: CASSPQGVSGNTIYF

clone_size: NA
j_call: TRBJ2-6
v_call: TRBV3-1/TRBV3-2
d_call: NA
cdr3_nt: TGTGCCAGCAACTCTGCTGGGGCCAACGTCCTGACTTTC
cdr3_aa: CASNSAGANVLTF

clone_size: NA
j_call: TRBJ2-3
v_call: TRBV18
d_call: NA
cdr3_nt: TGTGCCAGCTCGCCCCCGCGGGGCACAGATACGCAGTATTTT
cdr3_aa: CASSPPRGTDTQYF

clone_size: once
j_call: TRBJ2-6
v_call: TRBV16
d_call: NA
cdr3_nt: TGTGCCAGCAGCCATTCTCCTGGGGCCAACGTCCTGACTTTC
cdr3_aa: CASSHSPGANVLTF

clone_size: NA
j_call: TRBJ2-4
v_call: TRBV6-2/TRBV6-3
d_call: TRBD1
cdr3_nt: TGTGCCAGCAGTCCGACAGGGAAGCAGCAGTACTTC
cdr3_aa: CASSPTGKQQYF

clone_size: NA
j_call: TRBJ2-1
v_call: TRBV10-3
d_call: TRBD2
cdr3_nt: TGTGCCATCAGCGGGGGGGCGCTCGATGAGCAGTTCTTC
cdr3_aa: CAISGGALDEQFF

clone_size: NA
j_call: TRBJ2-7
v_call: TRBV7-8
d_call: NA
cdr3_nt: TGTGCCAGCAGCCGGTCGGCCGGAGCCTACGAGCAGTACTTC
cdr3_aa: CASSRSAGAYEQYF

clone_size: NA
j_call: TRBJ2-3
v_call: TRBV5-1
d_call: TRBD2
cdr3_nt: TGCGCCAGCAGCTTGGCCGGGGGGAGCACAGATACGCAGTATTTT
cdr3_aa: CASSLAGGSTDTQYF

clone_size: NA
j_call: TRBJ2-1
v_call: TRBV24-1
d_call: TRBD2
cdr3_nt: TGTGCCACCAGTGATGTAGCGGGGGGTATATATGAGCAGTTCTTC
cdr3_aa: CATSDVAGGIYEQFF

clone_size: NA
j_call: TRBJ1-1
v_call: TRBV3-1/TRBV3-2
d_call: NA
cdr3_nt: TGTGCCAGCAGCCCCGAAGGGCCAGGGGACACTGAAGCTTTCTTT
cdr3_aa: CASSPEGPGDTEAFF

clone_size: NA
j_call: TRBJ2-7
v_call: TRBV19
d_call: TRBD2
cdr3_nt: TGTGCCAGTAGTATAGGGTTAGCGGGGGGGAACCGACGTCTCGAGCAGTACTTC
cdr3_aa: CASSIGLAGGNRRLEQYF

clone_size: NA
j_call: TRBJ2-5
v_call: TRBV1
d_call: NA
cdr3_nt: TGCACCAGCAGCCAAGCCGGGACTGCCCTTCAAGAGACCCAGTACTTC
cdr3_aa: CTSSQAGTALQETQYF

clone_size: NA
j_call: TRBJ2-1
v_call: TRBV6-6
d_call: NA
cdr3_nt: TGTGCCAGCAGTTACGTTGCGAATGAGCAGTTCTTC
cdr3_aa: CASSYVANEQFF

clone_size: NA
j_call: TRBJ1-1
v_call: TRBV7-2
d_call: NA
cdr3_nt: TGTGCCAGCAGCTTAGAGAGGAACACTGAAGCTTTCTTT
cdr3_aa: CASSLERNTEAFF

clone_size: once
j_call: TRBJ1-1
v_call: TRBV2
d_call: NA
cdr3_nt: TGTGCCAGCAGTGAAGTTCGGGGTAACACTGAAGCTTTCTTT
cdr3_aa: CASSEVRGNTEAFF

clone_size: NA
j_call: TRBJ1-2
v_call: TRBV5-6
d_call: NA
cdr3_nt: TGTGCCAGCAGCCCGCAAGACAGTAACTATGGCTACACCTTC
cdr3_aa: CASSPQDSNYGYTF

clone_size: NA
j_call: TRBJ1-2
v_call: TRBV9
d_call: NA
cdr3_nt: TGTGCCAGCAGAGCAACAGGGATCTGGGGCTACACCTTC
cdr3_aa: CASRATGIWGYTF

clone_size: NA
j_call: TRBJ1-1
v_call: TRBV6-2/TRBV6-3
d_call: TRBD1
cdr3_nt: TGTGCCAGCAGTTACTCTACCGGGACAGGGGTGAACACTGAAGCTTTCTTT
cdr3_aa: CASSYSTGTGVNTEAFF

clone_size: NA
j_call: TRBJ1-1
v_call: TRBV19
d_call: TRBD1
cdr3_nt: TGTGCCAGTAGTACGGGACAGGGTTTCACTGAAGCTTTCTTT
cdr3_aa: CASSTGQGFTEAFF

clone_size: NA
j_call: TRBJ2-7
v_call: TRBV11-2
d_call: NA
cdr3_nt: TGTGCCAGCAGCTTAACGCAGGGCTCCTACGAGCAGTACTTC
cdr3_aa: CASSLTQGSYEQYF

clone_size: NA
j_call: TRBJ1-6
v_call: TRBV6-5
d_call: NA
cdr3_nt: TGTGCCAGCAGTTACGGCGGTCTGAATTCACCCCTCCACTTT
cdr3_aa: CASSYGGLNSPLHF

clone_size: NA
j_call: TRBJ2-3
v_call: TRBV2
d_call: TRBD1
cdr3_nt: TGTGCCAGCACTCGGGACAGGGGAACAGATACGCAGTATTTT
cdr3_aa: CASTRDRGTDTQYF

clone_size: NA
j_call: TRBJ1-4
v_call: TRBV7-2
d_call: NA
cdr3_nt: TGTGCCAGCAGCTCGCAGCCGGGCGCGGGGGGGGAAAAACTGTTTTTT
cdr3_aa: CASSSQPGAGGEKLFF

clone_size: NA
j_call: TRBJ1-5
v_call: TRBV30
d_call: NA
cdr3_nt: TGTGCCTGGAGTGGGCTTAATAGCAATCAGCCCCAGCATTTT
cdr3_aa: CAWSGLNSNQPQHF

clone_size: few
j_call: TRBJ1-3
v_call: TRBV19
d_call: NA
cdr3_nt: TGTGCCAGTAGTATACAATGGGAGCCTGGAAACACCATATATTTT
cdr3_aa: CASSIQWEPGNTIYF

clone_size: NA
j_call: TRBJ2-7
v_call: TRBV21-1
d_call: NA
cdr3_nt: TGTGCCAGCAGCATAACCGGGACAGGGGTTCCCTACGAGCAGTACTTC
cdr3_aa: CASSITGTGVPYEQYF

clone_size: NA
j_call: TRBJ1-4
v_call: TRBV5-1
d_call: NA
cdr3_nt: TGCGCCAGCAGCCCAGGGTCTGCAACTAATGAAAAACTGTTTTTT
cdr3_aa: CASSPGSATNEKLFF

clone_size: NA
j_call: TRBJ1-1
v_call: TRBV18
d_call: NA
cdr3_nt: TGTGCCAGCTCACCAAAAACTGGGGGCAGGGCCACTGAAGCTTTCTTT
cdr3_aa: CASSPKTGGRATEAFF

clone_size: NA
j_call: TRBJ1-1
v_call: TRBV19
d_call: NA
cdr3_nt: TGTGCCAGTATCGGTGCCACTGAAGCTTTCTTT
cdr3_aa: CASIGATEAFF

clone_size: NA
j_call: TRBJ2-1
v_call: TRBV5-4
d_call: NA
cdr3_nt: TGTGCCAGCAGCTTCCTAGGTGAGCAGTTCTTC
cdr3_aa: CASSFLGEQFF

clone_size: NA
j_call: TRBJ2-7
v_call: TRBV6-5
d_call: TRBD2
cdr3_nt: TGTGCCAGCAGCCGCCGAGCGGGAGGGCTGTACGAGCAGTACTTC
cdr3_aa: CASSRRAGGLYEQYF

clone_size: once
j_call: TRBJ2-2
v_call: TRBV5-1
d_call: NA
cdr3_nt: TGCGCCAGCAGCTTGTTGTTGCAGGTCAACACCGGGGAGCTGTTTTTT
cdr3_aa: CASSLLLQVNTGELFF

clone_size: NA
j_call: TRBJ2-5
v_call: TRBV5-1
d_call: NA
cdr3_nt: TGCGCCAGCAGCTTGGTACCGGACTCGGAGACCCAGTACTTC
cdr3_aa: CASSLVPDSETQYF

clone_size: NA
j_call: TRBJ2-3
v_call: TRBV19
d_call: TRBD2
cdr3_nt: TGTGCCAGTAGTATTTCCCCTAGCGGGGGATCAGATACGCAGTATTTT
cdr3_aa: CASSISPSGGSDTQYF

clone_size: NA
j_call: TRBJ1-6
v_call: TRBV15
d_call: TRBD1
cdr3_nt: TGTGCCACCGAAACCGGGACAGGGGTCAATTCACCCCTCCACTTT
cdr3_aa: CATETGTGVNSPLHF

clone_size: NA
j_call: TRBJ2-5
v_call: TRBV5-4
d_call: TRBD2
cdr3_nt: TGTGCCAGCAGCCCGGGACTAGCGGCGAGGGACCAAGAGACCCAGTACTTC
cdr3_aa: CASSPGLAARDQETQYF

clone_size: NA
j_call: TRBJ2-5
v_call: TRBV11-3
d_call: NA
cdr3_nt: TGTGCCAGCAGCTTAGGAGGGATACAAGAGACCCAGTACTTC
cdr3_aa: CASSLGGIQETQYF

clone_size: NA
j_call: TRBJ1-1
v_call: TRBV3-1/TRBV3-2
d_call: NA
cdr3_nt: TGTGCCAGCAGGCAGATGTCAGGGGCCACTGAAGCTTTCTTT
cdr3_aa: CASRQMSGATEAFF

clone_size: NA
j_call: TRBJ1-2
v_call: TRBV19
d_call: NA
cdr3_nt: TGTGCCAGTAGTACAGAGACAGGAGCTAACTATGGCTACACCTTC
cdr3_aa: CASSTETGANYGYTF

clone_size: NA
j_call: TRBJ1-5
v_call: TRBV27
d_call: NA
cdr3_nt: TGTGCCAGCAGTTCCGGGTCGGGAGGAAATCAGCCCCAGCATTTT
cdr3_aa: CASSSGSGGNQPQHF

clone_size: NA
j_call: TRBJ2-1
v_call: TRBV29-1
d_call: NA
cdr3_nt: TGCAGCGCTGGAATGGCGGGGAATGAGCAGTTCTTC
cdr3_aa: CSAGMAGNEQFF

clone_size: NA
j_call: TRBJ2-1
v_call: TRBV20-1
d_call: NA
cdr3_nt: TGCAGTGCTAGGCGGGATGAGCAGTTCTTC
cdr3_aa: CSARRDEQFF

clone_size: few
j_call: TRBJ2-2
v_call: TRBV11-2
d_call: NA
cdr3_nt: TGTGCCAGCAGCTTACGTGCCCAGGCGAACACCGGGGAGCTGTTTTTT
cdr3_aa: CASSLRAQANTGELFF

clone_size: NA
j_call: TRBJ1-2
v_call: TRBV5-1
d_call: NA
cdr3_nt: TGCGCCAGCAGTCAGGCGAGCTATGGCTACACCTTC
cdr3_aa: CASSQASYGYTF